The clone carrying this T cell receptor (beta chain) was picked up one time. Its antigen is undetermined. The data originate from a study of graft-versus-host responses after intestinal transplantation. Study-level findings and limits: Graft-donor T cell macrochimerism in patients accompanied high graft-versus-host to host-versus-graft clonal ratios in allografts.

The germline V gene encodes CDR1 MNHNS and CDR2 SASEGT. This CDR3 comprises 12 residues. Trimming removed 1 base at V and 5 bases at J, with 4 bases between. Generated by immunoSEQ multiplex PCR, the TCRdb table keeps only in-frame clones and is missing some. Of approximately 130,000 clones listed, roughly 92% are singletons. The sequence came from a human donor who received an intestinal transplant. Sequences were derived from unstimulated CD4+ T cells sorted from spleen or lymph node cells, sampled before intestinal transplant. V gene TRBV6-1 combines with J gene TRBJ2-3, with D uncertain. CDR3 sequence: CASSEVLDTQYF. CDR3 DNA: TGTGCCAGCAGTGAAGTTCTAGATACGCAGTATTTT.